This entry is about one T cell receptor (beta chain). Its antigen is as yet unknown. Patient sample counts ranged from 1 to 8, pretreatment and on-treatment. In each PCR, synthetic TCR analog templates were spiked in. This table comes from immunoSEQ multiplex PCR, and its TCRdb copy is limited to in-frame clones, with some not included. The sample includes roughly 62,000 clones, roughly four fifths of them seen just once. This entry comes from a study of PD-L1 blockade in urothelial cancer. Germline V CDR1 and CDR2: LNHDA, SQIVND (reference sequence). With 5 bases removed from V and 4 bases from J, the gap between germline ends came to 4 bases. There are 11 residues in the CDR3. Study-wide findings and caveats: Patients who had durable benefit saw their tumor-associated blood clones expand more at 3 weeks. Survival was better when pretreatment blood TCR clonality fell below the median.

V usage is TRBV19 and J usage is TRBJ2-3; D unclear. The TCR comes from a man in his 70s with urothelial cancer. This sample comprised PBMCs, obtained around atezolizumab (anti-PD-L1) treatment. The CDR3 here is CASSQADTQYF. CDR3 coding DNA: TGTGCCAGTAGTCAGGCAGATACGCAGTATTTT.